Listed here are 21 T cell receptor beta chains from one sample, sequenced in a study of CD8 T cells in Susac syndrome. The authors reverse transcribed roughly 0.5 to 1 ug RNA with random hexamers. Via MiXCR, TCRdb re-called the immunoSEQ multiplex PCR reads, giving one row per CDR3 protein. The profile shows some 300,000 distinct CDR3 sequences, roughly 85% of them singletons. Material: CD8+ T cells from PBMCs. The source of these receptors is a human donor with multiple sclerosis.

Only a few counts were recorded for this clonotype. This chain links TRBV13 with TRBJ2-1; possible D gene TRBD2, 7 bases. This CDR3 is built from 15 residues. V dropped 1 base and J dropped 5 bases, with 12 bases sitting between them. Germline loops: CDR1 PRHDT, CDR2 FYEKMQ (reference sequence). In DNA form, the CDR3 reads TGTGCCAGCAGCTTAGCGGGGGGCCCCAACAATGAGCAGTTCTTC. This gives the protein CASSLAGGPNNEQFF.

The chain links TRBV5-5 to TRBJ2-1; 8 bases line up with TRBD1. The germline V gene encodes CDR1 SGHKS and CDR2 YYEKEE (reference sequence). The CDR3 is 16 amino acids. V lost 0 bases, J lost 4 bases, and 6 bases stayed unmatched. Here the CDR3 reads CASSLDLGTGYNEQFF. Here the CDR3 DNA reads TGTGCCAGCAGCTTGGACCTAGGGACAGGATACAATGAGCAGTTCTTC.

The CDR3 nucleotides read TGTGCCAGCATCTTAGGGAGCACGCAGTATTTT. Amino acid sequence: CASILGSTQYF. This chain joins TRBV27 and TRBJ2-3; possibly TRBD2 for D (5 bases). The CDR3 has 11 amino acids. V was shortened by 7 bases and J by 9 bases, with 11 bases between the two germline ends. Looked up from germline, CDR1 is MNHEY and CDR2 is SMNVEV (reference sequence).

The genes are TRBV20-1 and TRBJ2-1; no definite D call. The CDR3 consists of 13 residues. Germline V CDR1 and CDR2: DFQATT, SNEGSKA (reference sequence). Trimming stripped 2 bases from V and 1 base from J, with 6 bases between. The CDR3 loop reads CSARSGSYNEQFF. The DNA for the CDR3 is TGCAGTGCTAGATCTGGTTCCTACAATGAGCAGTTCTTC.

In nucleotides, the CDR3 is TGTGCCAGCAGCTTGGGACAGGGACCGGATGGCTACACCTTC. This translates into CASSLGQGPDGYTF. The rearrangement uses TRBV5-6 and TRBJ1-2, with 7 bases identical to TRBD1. Germline values: CDR1 SGHDT, CDR2 YYEEEE. The CDR3 consists of 14 residues. V gave up 0 bases and J gave up 6 bases; unmatched junction bases: 5.

The chain joins TRBV6-5 to TRBJ2-3; D gene uncertain. Germline CDR1 reads MNHEY; CDR2 reads SVGAGI. V gave up 2 bases and J gave up 0 bases, with 12 bases separating them. This CDR3 has 16 residues. The CDR3 spells CASSYRAGSSTDTQYF. CDR3 nucleotide sequence: TGTGCCAGCAGTTACAGAGCCGGTTCTAGCACAGATACGCAGTATTTT.

V is TRBV5-1 and J is TRBJ2-7, with a tentative D call TRBD1 (5 bases). Germline values: CDR1 SGHRS, CDR2 YFSETQ. V dropped 6 bases and J dropped 3 bases, with 13 bases sitting between them. The CDR3 length is 13 residues. In nucleotides, the CDR3 is TGCGCCAGCACATTCGACAGTAGCTACGAGCAGTACTTC. Translated, it gives CASTFDSSYEQYF. The complete variable domain, with remaining parts taken from reference TRBV5-1 and TRBJ2-7, reads KAGVTQTPRYLIKTRGQQVTLSCSPISGHRSVSWYQQTPGQGLQFLFEYFSETQRNKGNFPGRFSGRQFSNSRSEMNVSTLELGDSALYLCASTFDSSYEQYFGPGTRLTVT.

J is TRBJ2-1 and V is TRBV30, with 7 bases matching TRBD1. Germline V gives CDR1 GTSNPN, CDR2 SVGIG (reference sequence). CDR3 length equals 14 residues. Trimming at V came to 2 bases and at J to 6 bases, leaving 7 bases not matched to a gene. The CDR3 sequence is CAWSRQGGGNEQFF. The CDR3 nucleotides are TGTGCCTGGAGTCGACAGGGTGGTGGCAATGAGCAGTTCTTC. The whole variable domain, filled in from reference TRBV30 and TRBJ2-1, reads SQTIHQWPATLVQPVGSPLSLECTVEGTSNPNLYWYRQAAGRGLQLLFYSVGIGQISSEVPQNLSASRPQDRQFILSSKKLLLSDSGFYLCAWSRQGGGNEQFFGPGTRLTVL.

This chain links TRBV2 with TRBJ2-1; D is possibly TRBD2 (5 bases). Trimming removed 10 bases at V and 7 bases at J, with 17 bases between. The CDR3 spans 13 residues. The germline V gene has CDR1 SNHLY and CDR2 FYNNEI. DNA of the CDR3: TGTGCCATCCCCAGCGGAGGTGGGAATGAGCAGTTCTTC. Amino acids: CAIPSGGGNEQFF. Variable domain in full (rest from reference TRBV2 and TRBJ2-1): EPEVTQTPSHQVTQMGQEVILRCVPISNHLYFYWYRQILGQKVEFLVSFYNNEISEKSEIFDDQFSVERPDGSNFTLKIRSTKLEDSAMYFCAIPSGGGNEQFFGPGTRLTVL.

The chain combines TRBV6-5 with TRBJ2-2; D is possibly TRBD1 (5 bases). Germline assignment: CDR1 MNHEY and CDR2 SVGAGI. The CDR3 length is 15 residues. The ends were cut back, 0 bases at V and 6 bases at J, with 11 bases in the middle. In DNA form, the CDR3 reads TGTGCCAGCAGTTACTCATCCGGACACCCCGGGGAGCTGTTTTTT. This codes for CASSYSSGHPGELFF.

The CDR3 sequence is CASSSTPWGHEQYF. CDR3 nucleotides: TGTGCCAGCAGTTCTACCCCGTGGGGTCACGAGCAGTACTTC. V is TRBV27 and J is TRBJ2-7; D is undetermined. CDR3 length: 14 amino acids. Germline lookup yields CDR1 MNHEY and CDR2 SMNVEV (reference sequence). Trimming took 4 bases from V and 5 from J, leaving 15 bases between them.

The chain couples TRBV7-9 to TRBJ2-5, with D hard to call. Germline values: CDR1 SEHNR, CDR2 FQNEAQ (reference sequence). This CDR3 has 14 residues. V dropped 8 bases and J dropped 1 base, with 14 bases sitting between them. This CDR3 reads CASFLGGGQETQYF. For the CDR3, the DNA is TGTGCCAGCTTCCTAGGTGGCGGCCAAGAGACCCAGTACTTC.

The CDR3 loop is CASSPLLGTVYGYTF. CDR3 in DNA: TGTGCCAGCAGCCCACTTTTGGGGACGGTCTATGGCTACACCTTC. The J gene is TRBJ1-2, the V gene TRBV3-1; D is perhaps TRBD1 (5 bases). The length of the CDR3 is 15 residues. Deletions cut 4 bases from V and 4 bases from J, with 16 bases between. The V gene's germline CDR1 is LGHDT and CDR2 YNNKEL (reference sequence).

The chain joins TRBV19 to TRBJ1-5; D is perhaps TRBD1 (6 bases). Germline loops: CDR1 LNHDA, CDR2 SQIVND (reference sequence). Between the trimmed V and J ends, which lost 3 bases and 2 bases, there was a span of 11 bases. This CDR3 comprises 15 residues. CDR3 bases: TGTGCCAGTAGTATGAGAGGGGGTGGCAATCAGCCCCAGCATTTT. Its protein product is CASSMRGGGNQPQHF.

The chain is built from TRBV13 and TRBJ2-3, with no clear D. The CDR3 runs to 12 residues. Trimming stripped 5 bases from V and 2 bases from J, with 5 bases between. Germline CDR1 reads PRHDT; CDR2 reads FYEKMQ (reference sequence). The CDR3 DNA reads TGTGCCAGCAGCACCTACACAGATACGCAGTATTTT. Amino acids: CASSTYTDTQYF.

This clonotype appeared a single time. The chain recombines TRBV4-3 with TRBJ2-1, with D unresolved. There are 16 residues in the CDR3. The ends were cut back, 3 bases at V and 4 bases at J, with 16 bases in the middle. Germline CDR1 is LGHNA and CDR2 is YSLEER. The CDR3 protein is CASSQAGLTRYNEQFF. DNA for the CDR3: TGCGCCAGCAGCCAGGCCGGGCTCACGCGGTACAATGAGCAGTTCTTC.

The chain is built from TRBV12-3 or TRBV12-4 and TRBJ1-2, with 8 bases fitting TRBD1. The J segment lost 5 bases and the V segment lost 5 bases, leaving 4 bases of the junction unmatched. CDR3 length: 13 amino acids. CDR3 region: CASSRRGRYGYTF. In DNA, the CDR3 is TGTGCCAGCAGTCGCAGGGGGCGTTATGGCTACACCTTC.

The chain is built from TRBV24-1 and TRBJ2-1; 11 nucleotides align to TRBD2. The CDR3 runs 17 residues. CDR1 is KGHDR and CDR2 is SFDVKD in the germline V gene. The V and J ends lost 2 bases and 1 base, in that order; junction bases with no gene match: 3. CDR3 sequence reads: CATSDYTSGSSYNEQFF. Here the CDR3 DNA reads TGTGCCACCAGTGATTACACTAGCGGGAGTTCCTACAATGAGCAGTTCTTC.

This rearrangement joins TRBV2 to TRBJ2-1, with TRBD2 matching 16 bases. The CDR3 contains 15 residues. Germline CDR1 and CDR2: SNHLY and FYNNEI. J gave up 7 bases and V 6 bases, and 3 bases lay outside the gene matches. The CDR3 sequence is CASRMGLAGGNEQFF. DNA for the CDR3: TGTGCCAGCAGGATGGGACTAGCGGGAGGGAATGAGCAGTTCTTC.

V and J are TRBV10-1 and TRBJ1-2; D unresolved. Trimming took off 0 bases at V and 8 bases at J, with 4 bases between the two ends. The CDR3 covers 11 residues. Germline values: CDR1 WNHNN, CDR2 SYGVQD (reference sequence). In DNA, the CDR3 is TGCGCCAGCAGTGAGTCTTTAGGCTACACCTTC. This encodes CASSESLGYTF.

This chain links TRBV9 with TRBJ2-1; 9 bases align to TRBD1. Germline CDR1 SGDLS, CDR2 YYNGEE. Trimming at V came to 4 bases and at J to 4 bases, leaving 9 bases not matched to a gene. The length of the CDR3 is 16 residues. DNA for the CDR3: TGTGCCAGCAGCCCGCGTCCCGGGACAGGGTACAATGAGCAGTTCTTC. It codes for CASSPRPGTGYNEQFF. The variable domain in full, with the rest retrieved from reference TRBV9 and TRBJ2-1, is DSGVTQTPKHLITATGQRVTLRCSPRSGDLSVYWYQQSLDQGLQFLIQYYNGEERAKGNILERFSAQQFPDLHSELNLSSLELGDSALYFCASSPRPGTGYNEQFFGPGTRLTVL.